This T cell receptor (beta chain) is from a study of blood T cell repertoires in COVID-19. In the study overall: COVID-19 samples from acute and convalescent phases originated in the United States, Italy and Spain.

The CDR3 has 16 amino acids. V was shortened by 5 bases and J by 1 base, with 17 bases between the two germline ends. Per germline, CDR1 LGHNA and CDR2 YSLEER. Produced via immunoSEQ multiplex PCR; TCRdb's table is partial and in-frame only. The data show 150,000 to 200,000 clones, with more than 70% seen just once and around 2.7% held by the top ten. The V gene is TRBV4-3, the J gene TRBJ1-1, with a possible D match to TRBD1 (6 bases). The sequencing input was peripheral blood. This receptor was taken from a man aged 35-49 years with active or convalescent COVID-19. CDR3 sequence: CASSESGVGTNTEAFF. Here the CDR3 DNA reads TGCGCCAGCAGCGAATCAGGGGTTGGCACGAACACTGAAGCTTTCTTT.